A single T cell receptor beta chain is shown here with its context. Its antigen is still unknown. These data belong to a study of CD8+ T cells in alopecia areata. Sorted out of PBMCs were CD4+ T cells and CD8+ T cells. Germline CDR1 SGDLS, CDR2 YYNGEE. V lost 0 bases and J lost 6; bases outside the gene matches: 8. The CDR3 spans 16 residues. Isolated RNA was reverse transcribed into cDNA used as the sequencing template. The data were produced by immunoSEQ multiplex PCR, yet TCRdb's version contains in-frame clones alone and is incomplete. The sample records some 160,000 clones, less than 75% being singletons. Study-level points and caveats: Alphabeta T cells residing in normal skin are also sequenced in scalp samples. Lesional scalp displayed greater clonality than normal scalp, most notably in alopecia totalis/universalis.

The source material was CD8+ T cells sorted from blood. The receptor was derived from a human donor in good health. V is TRBV9 and J is TRBJ2-1, with 8 bases identical to TRBD2. The CDR3 region has the DNA TGTGCCAGCAGCGTAGATTCGGGACTAGGTTCCAATGAGCAGTTCTTC. It is translated as CASSVDSGLGSNEQFF.